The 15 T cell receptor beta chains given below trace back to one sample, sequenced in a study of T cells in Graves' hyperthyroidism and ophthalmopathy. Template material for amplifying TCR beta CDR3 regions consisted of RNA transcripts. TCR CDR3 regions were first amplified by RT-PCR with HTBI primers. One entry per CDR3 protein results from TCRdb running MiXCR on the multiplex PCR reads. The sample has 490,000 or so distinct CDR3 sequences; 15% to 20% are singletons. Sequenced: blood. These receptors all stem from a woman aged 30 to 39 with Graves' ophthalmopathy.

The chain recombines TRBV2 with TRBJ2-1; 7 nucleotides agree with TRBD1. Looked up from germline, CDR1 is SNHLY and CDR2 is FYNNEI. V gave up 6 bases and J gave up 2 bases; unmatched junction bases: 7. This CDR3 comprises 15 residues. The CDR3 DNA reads TGTGCCAGCAGCGTTACCGGGACAGCCTACAATGAGCAGTTCTTC. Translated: CASSVTGTAYNEQFF. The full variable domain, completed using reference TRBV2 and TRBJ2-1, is EPEVTQTPSHQVTQMGQEVILRCVPISNHLYFYWYRQILGQKVEFLVSFYNNEISEKSEIFDDQFSVERPDGSNFTLKIRSTKLEDSAMYFCASSVTGTAYNEQFFGPGTRLTVL.

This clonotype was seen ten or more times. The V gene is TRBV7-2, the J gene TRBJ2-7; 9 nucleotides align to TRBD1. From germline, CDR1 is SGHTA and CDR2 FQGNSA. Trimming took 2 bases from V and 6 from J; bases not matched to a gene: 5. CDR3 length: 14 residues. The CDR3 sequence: CASSLIGQGFEQYF. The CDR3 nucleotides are TGTGCCAGCAGCTTAATAGGACAGGGGTTCGAGCAGTACTTC.

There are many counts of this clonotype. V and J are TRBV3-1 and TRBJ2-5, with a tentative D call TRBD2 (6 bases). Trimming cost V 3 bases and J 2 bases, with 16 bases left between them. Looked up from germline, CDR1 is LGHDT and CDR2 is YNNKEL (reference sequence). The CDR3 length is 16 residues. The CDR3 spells CASSHPTRAGQETQYF. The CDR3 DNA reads TGTGCCAGCAGCCATCCTACTAGGGCGGGGCAAGAGACCCAGTACTTC.

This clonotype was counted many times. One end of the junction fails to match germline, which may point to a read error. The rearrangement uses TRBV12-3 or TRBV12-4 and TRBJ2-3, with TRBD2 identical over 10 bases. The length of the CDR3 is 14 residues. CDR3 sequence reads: CASSLAGVTDTQYF. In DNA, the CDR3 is TGTGCCAGCAGTCTAGCGGGAGTCACAGATACGCAGTATTTT.

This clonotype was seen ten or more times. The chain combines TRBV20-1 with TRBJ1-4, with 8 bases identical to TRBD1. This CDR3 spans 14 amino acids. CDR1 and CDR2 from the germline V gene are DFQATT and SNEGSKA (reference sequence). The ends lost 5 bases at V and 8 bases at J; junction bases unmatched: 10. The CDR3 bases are TGCAGTGCTGGAACAGGGGGGGACTTGGAAAAACTGTTTTTT. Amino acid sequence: CSAGTGGDLEKLFF.

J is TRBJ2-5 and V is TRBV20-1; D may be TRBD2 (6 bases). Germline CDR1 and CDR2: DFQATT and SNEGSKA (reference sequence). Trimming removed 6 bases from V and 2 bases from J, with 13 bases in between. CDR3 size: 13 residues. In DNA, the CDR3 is TGCAGTGCCTTAGGGACTTCTCAAGAGACCCAGTACTTC. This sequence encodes CSALGTSQETQYF.

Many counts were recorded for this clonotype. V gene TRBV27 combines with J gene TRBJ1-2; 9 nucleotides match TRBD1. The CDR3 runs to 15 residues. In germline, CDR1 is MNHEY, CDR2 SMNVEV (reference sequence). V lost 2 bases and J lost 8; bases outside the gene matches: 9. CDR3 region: CASSLLGDREKGYTF. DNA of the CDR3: TGTGCCAGCAGTTTACTCGGGGACAGGGAAAAGGGCTACACCTTC.

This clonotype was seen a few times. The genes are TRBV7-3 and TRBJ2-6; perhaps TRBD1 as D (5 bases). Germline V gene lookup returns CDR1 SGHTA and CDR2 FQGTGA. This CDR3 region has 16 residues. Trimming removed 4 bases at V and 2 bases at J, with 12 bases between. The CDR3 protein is CASSSVGAAGANVLTF. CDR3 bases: TGTGCCAGCAGCTCGGTAGGGGCAGCTGGGGCCAACGTCCTGACTTTC.

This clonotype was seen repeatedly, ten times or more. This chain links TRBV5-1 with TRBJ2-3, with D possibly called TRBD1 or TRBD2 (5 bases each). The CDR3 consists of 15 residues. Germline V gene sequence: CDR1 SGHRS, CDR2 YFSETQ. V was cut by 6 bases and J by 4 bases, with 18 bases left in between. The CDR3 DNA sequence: TGCGCCAGCACCCCGCTCATCCGGGACGCAGATACGCAGTATTTT. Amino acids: CASTPLIRDADTQYF.

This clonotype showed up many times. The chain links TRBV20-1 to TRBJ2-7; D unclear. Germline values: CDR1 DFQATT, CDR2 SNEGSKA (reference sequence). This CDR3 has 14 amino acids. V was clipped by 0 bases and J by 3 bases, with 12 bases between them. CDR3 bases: TGCAGTGCTAGAGATTTGTCGCTAGTCTACGAGCAGTACTTC. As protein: CSARDLSLVYEQYF.

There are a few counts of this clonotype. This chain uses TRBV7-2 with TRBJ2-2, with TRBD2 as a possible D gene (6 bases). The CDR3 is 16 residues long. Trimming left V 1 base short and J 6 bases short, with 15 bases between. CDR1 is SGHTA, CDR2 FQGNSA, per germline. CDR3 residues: CASSLGSSGGPGELFF. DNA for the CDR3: TGTGCCAGCAGCTTAGGTAGTAGCGGCGGACCCGGGGAGCTGTTTTTT.

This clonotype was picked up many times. The CDR3 bases are TGCGCCAGCAGCTTCTCTATCAGGGGGAATGAGCAGTTCTTC. Its translation: CASSFSIRGNEQFF. The rearrangement joins TRBV5-1 to TRBJ2-1; 7 bases are a match to TRBD1. Trimming took 2 bases from V and 7 from J; bases not matched to a gene: 6. This CDR3 comprises 14 residues. Germline CDR1 is SGHRS and CDR2 is YFSETQ. The full variable domain, with the rest looked up from reference TRBV5-1 and TRBJ2-1, is KAGVTQTPRYLIKTRGQQVTLSCSPISGHRSVSWYQQTPGQGLQFLFEYFSETQRNKGNFPGRFSGRQFSNSRSEMNVSTLELGDSALYLCASSFSIRGNEQFFGPGTRLTVL.

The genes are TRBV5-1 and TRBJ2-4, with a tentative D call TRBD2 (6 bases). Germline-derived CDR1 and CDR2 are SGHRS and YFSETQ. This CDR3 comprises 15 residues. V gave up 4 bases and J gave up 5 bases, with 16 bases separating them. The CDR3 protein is CASSNPGLDENIQYF. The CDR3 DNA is TGCGCCAGCAGCAACCCGGGACTCGATGAAAACATTCAGTACTTC.

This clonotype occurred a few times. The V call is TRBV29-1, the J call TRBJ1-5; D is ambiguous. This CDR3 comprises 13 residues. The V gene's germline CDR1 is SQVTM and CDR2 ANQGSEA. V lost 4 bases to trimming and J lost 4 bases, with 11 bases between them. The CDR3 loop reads CSVALSANQPQHF. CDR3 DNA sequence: TGCAGCGTTGCGTTGTCAGCTAATCAGCCCCAGCATTTT.

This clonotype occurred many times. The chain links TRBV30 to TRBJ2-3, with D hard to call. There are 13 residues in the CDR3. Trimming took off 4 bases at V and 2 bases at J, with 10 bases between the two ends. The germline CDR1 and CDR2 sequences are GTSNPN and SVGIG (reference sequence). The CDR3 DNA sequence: TGTGCCTGGACGGCTTTGATCACAGATACGCAGTATTTT. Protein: CAWTALITDTQYF.